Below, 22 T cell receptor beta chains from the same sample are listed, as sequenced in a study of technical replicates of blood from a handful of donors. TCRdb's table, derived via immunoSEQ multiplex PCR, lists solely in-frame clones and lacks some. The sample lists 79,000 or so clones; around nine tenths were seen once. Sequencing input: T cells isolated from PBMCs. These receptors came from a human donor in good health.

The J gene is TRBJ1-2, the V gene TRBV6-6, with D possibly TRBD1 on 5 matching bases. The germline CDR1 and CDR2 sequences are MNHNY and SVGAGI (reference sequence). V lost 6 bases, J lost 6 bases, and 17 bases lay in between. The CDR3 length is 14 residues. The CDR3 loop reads CASSRPDSDNGYTF. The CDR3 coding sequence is TGTGCCAGCAGCCGGCCCGACAGTGATAATGGCTACACCTTC.

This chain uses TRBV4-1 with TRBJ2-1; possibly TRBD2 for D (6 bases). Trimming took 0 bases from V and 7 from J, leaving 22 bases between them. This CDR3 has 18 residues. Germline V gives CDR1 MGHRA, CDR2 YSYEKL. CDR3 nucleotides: TGCGCCAGCAGCCAAGAAGGGGTTCGGGTCGGGAGTTTAAATGAGCAGTTCTTC. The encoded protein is CASSQEGVRVGSLNEQFF.

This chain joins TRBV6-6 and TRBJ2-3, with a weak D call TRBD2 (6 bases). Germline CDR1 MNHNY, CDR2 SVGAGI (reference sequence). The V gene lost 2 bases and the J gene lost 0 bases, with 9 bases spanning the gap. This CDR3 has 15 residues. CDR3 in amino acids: CASSYGTPSTDTQYF. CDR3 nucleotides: TGTGCCAGCAGTTACGGGACTCCGAGCACAGATACGCAGTATTTT.

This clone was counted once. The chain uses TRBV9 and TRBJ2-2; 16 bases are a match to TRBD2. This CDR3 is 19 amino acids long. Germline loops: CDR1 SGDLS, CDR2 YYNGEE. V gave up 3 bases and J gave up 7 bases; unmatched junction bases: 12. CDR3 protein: CASSARSGTSGRAGGELFF. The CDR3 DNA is TGTGCCAGCAGCGCACGCTCCGGGACTAGCGGGAGGGCCGGCGGGGAGCTGTTTTTT.

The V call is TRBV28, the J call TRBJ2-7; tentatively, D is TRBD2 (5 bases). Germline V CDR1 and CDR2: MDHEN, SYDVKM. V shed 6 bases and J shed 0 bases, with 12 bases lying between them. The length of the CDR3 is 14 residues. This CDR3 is CASSLSGVSYEQYF. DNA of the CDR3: TGTGCCAGCAGCCTGTCCGGGGTCTCCTACGAGCAGTACTTC.

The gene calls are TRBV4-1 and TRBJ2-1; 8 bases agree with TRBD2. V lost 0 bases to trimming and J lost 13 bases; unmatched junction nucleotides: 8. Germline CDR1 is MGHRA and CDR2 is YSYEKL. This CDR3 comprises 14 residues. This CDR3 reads CASSQERGEGSQFF. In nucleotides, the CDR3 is TGCGCCAGCAGCCAAGAGCGGGGGGAGGGGTCTCAGTTCTTC.

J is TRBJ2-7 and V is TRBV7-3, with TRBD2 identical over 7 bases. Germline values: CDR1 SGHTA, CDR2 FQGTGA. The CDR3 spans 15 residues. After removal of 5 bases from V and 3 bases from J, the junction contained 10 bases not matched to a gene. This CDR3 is CASSISSGLVYEQYF. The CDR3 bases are TGTGCCAGCAGCATCTCTAGCGGCCTTGTCTACGAGCAGTACTTC.

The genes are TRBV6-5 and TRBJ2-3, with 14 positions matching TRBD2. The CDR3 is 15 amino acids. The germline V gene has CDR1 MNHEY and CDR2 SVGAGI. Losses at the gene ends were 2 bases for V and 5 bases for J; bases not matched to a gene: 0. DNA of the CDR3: TGTGCCAGCAGTTACGGACTAGCGGGAGGAGATACGCAGTATTTT. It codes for CASSYGLAGGDTQYF.

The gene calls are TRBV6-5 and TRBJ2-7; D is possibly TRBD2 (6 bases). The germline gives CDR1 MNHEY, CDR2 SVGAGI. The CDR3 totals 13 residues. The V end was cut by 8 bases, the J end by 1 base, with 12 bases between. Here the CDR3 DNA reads TGTGCCAGCGCGGGGACTGGGTCCTACGAGCAGTACTTC. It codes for CASAGTGSYEQYF.

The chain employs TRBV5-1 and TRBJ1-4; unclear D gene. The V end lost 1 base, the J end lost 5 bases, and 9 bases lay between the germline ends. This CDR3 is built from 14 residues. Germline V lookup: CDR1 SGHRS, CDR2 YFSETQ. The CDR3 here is CASSLFPENEKLFF. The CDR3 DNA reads TGCGCCAGCAGCTTGTTCCCGGAGAATGAAAAACTGTTTTTT.

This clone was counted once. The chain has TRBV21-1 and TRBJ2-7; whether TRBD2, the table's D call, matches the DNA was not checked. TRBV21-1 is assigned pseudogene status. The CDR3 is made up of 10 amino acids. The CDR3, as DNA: TGTGCCAGCAGCAAGAGCGAGCAGTACTTC. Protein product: CASSKSEQYF.

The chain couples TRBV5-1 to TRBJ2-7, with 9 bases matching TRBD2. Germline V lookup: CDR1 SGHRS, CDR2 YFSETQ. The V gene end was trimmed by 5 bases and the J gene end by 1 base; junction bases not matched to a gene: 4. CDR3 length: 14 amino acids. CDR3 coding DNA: TGCGCCAGCAGTGTTACTAGCGGGTCCTACGAGCAGTACTTC. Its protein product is CASSVTSGSYEQYF.

CDR3 sequence reads: CASREGAVTDTQYF. The CDR3 nucleotides are TGCGCCAGCAGAGAAGGGGCAGTCACAGATACGCAGTATTTT. V gene TRBV5-1 combines with J gene TRBJ2-3; a weak D match, TRBD1 (5 bases). Germline CDR1 SGHRS, CDR2 YFSETQ. This CDR3 is built from 14 residues. Trimming removed 5 bases at V and 2 bases at J, with 12 bases between. The entire variable domain, with the rest obtained from reference TRBV5-1 and TRBJ2-3, is as follows: KAGVTQTPRYLIKTRGQQVTLSCSPISGHRSVSWYQQTPGQGLQFLFEYFSETQRNKGNFPGRFSGRQFSNSRSEMNVSTLELGDSALYLCASREGAVTDTQYFGPGTRLTVL.

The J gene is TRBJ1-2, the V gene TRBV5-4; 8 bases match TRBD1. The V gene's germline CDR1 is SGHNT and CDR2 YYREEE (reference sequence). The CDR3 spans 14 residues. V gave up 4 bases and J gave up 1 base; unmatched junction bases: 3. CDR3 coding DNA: TGTGCCAGCAGCCGGGACAGGTATAACTATGGCTACACCTTC. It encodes CASSRDRYNYGYTF.

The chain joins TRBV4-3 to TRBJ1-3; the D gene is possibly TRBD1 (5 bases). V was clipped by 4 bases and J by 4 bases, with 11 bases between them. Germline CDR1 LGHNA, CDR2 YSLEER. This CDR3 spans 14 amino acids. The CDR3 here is CASSPDSGGNTIYF. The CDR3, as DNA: TGCGCCAGCAGCCCCGACAGTGGGGGAAACACCATATATTTT.

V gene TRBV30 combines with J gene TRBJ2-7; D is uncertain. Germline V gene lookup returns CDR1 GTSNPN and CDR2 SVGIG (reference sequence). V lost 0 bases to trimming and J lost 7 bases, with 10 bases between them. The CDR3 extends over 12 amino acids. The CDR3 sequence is CAWSVVEREQYF. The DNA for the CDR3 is TGTGCCTGGAGTGTCGTAGAACGGGAGCAGTACTTC.

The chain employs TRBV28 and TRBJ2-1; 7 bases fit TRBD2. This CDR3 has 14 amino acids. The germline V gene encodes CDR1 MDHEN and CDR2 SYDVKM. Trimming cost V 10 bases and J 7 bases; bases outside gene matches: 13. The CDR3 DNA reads TGTGCCACCCACCCCGGGGAGGGGCTGAATGAGCAGTTCTTC. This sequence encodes CATHPGEGLNEQFF.

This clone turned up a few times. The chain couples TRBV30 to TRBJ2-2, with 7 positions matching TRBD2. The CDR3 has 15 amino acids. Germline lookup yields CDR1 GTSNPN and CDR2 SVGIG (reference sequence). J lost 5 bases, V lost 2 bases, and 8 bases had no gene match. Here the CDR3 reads CAWSLVREITGELFF. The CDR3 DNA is TGTGCCTGGAGTCTTGTGCGGGAGATAACCGGGGAGCTGTTTTTT.

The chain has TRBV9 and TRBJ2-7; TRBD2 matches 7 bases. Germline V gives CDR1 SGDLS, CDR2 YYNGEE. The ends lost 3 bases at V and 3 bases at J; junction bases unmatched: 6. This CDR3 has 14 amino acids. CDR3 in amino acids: CASSGGGPLYEQYF. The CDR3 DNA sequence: TGTGCCAGCAGCGGGGGGGGACCTCTCTACGAGCAGTACTTC.

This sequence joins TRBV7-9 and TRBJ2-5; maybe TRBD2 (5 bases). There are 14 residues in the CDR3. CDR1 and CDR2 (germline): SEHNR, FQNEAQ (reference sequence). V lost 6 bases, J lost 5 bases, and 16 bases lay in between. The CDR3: CASRGNRVAETQYF. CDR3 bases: TGTGCCAGCAGGGGAAATCGGGTAGCGGAGACCCAGTACTTC.

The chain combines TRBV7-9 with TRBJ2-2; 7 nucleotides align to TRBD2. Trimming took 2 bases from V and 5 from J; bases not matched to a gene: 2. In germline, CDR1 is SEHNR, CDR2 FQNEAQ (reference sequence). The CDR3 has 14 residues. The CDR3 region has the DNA TGTGCCAGCAGCTTAATCGGGGGGACCGGGGAGCTGTTTTTT. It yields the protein CASSLIGGTGELFF.

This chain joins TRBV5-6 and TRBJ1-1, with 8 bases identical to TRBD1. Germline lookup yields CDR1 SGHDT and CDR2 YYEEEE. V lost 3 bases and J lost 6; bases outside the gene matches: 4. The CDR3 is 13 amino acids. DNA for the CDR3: TGTGCCAGCAGCTCCCCAGGGGGCGCTGAAGCTTTCTTT. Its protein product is CASSSPGGAEAFF.